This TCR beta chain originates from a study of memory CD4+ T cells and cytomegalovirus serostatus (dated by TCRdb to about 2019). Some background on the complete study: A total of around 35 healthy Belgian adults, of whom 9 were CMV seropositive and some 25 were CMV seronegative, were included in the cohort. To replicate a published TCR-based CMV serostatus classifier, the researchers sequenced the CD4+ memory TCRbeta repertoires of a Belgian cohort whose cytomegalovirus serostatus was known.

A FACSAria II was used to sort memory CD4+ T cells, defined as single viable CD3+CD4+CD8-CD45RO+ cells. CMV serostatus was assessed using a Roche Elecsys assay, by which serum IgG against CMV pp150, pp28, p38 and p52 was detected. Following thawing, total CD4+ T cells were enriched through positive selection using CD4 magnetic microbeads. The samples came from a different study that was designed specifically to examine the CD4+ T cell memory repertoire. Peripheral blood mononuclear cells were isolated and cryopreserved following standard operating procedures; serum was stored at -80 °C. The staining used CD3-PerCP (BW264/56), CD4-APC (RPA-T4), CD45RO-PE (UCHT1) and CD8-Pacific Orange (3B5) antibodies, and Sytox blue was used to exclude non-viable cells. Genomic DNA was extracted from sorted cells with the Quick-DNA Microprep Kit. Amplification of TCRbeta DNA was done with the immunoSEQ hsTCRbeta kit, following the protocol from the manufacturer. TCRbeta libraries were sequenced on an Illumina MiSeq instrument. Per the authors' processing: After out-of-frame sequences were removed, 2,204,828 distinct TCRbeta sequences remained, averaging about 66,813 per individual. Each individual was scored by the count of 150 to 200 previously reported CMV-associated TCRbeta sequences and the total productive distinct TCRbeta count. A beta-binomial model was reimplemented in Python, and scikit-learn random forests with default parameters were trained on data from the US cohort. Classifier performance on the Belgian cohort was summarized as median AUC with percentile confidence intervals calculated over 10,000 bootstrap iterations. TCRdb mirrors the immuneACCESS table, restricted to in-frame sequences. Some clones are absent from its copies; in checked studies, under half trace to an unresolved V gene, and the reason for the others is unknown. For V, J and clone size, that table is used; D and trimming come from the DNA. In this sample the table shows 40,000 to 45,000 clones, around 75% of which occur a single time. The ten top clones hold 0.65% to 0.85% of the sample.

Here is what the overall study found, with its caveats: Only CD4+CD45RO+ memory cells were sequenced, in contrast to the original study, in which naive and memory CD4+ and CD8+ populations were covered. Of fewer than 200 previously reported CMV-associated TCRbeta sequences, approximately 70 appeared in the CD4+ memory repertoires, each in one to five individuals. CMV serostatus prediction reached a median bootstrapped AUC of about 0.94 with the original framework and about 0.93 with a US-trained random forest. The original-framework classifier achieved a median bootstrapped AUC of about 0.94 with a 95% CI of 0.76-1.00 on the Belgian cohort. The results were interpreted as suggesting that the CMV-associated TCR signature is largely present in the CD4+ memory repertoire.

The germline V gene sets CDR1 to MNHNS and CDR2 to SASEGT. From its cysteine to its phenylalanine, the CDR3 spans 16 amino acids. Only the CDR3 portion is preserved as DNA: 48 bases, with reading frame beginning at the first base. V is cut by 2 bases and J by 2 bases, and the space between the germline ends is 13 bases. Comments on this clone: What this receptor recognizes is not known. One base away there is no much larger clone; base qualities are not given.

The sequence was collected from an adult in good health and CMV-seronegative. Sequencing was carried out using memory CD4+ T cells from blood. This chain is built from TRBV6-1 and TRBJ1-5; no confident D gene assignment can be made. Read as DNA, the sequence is TGTGCCAGCAGTGAATGGTTATCAAGGGGCAATCAGCCCCAGCATTTT. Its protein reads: CASSEWLSRGNQPQHF.